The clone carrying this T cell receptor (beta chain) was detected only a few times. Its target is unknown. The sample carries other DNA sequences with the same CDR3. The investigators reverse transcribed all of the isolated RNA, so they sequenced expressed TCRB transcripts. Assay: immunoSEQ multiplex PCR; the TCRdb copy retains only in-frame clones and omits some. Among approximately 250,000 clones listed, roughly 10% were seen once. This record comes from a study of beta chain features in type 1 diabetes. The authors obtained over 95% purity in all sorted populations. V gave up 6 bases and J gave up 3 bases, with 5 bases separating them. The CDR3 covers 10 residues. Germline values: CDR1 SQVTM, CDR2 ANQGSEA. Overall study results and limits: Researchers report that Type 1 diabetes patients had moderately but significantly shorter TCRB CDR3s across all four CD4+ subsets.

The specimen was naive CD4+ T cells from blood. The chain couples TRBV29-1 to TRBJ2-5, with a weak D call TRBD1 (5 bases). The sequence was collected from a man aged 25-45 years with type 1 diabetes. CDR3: CSVREETQYF. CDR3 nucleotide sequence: TGCAGCGTCAGGGAAGAGACCCAGTACTTC.